A single sample is the source of the 8 T cell receptor beta chains below, sequenced in a study of T cells in women clearing cervical HPV infection. The repertoire was sequenced with immunoSEQ multiplex PCR; TCRdb's copy has only in-frame clones and lacks some. The sample totals under 40,000 clones. The sample was blood buffy coat. The source of these receptors is a woman aged 18-69 years with a cervical HPV16 infection that either progressed to CIN3+ or cleared (not recorded which).

CDR3 sequence reads: CASGSGTGGGYEQYF. CDR3 DNA, as far as it was read: TGTGCCAGCGGAAGTGGGACAGGCGGTGGCTACGAG. The chain carries TRBV14 and TRBJ2-7, with 8 nucleotides matching TRBD1. The CDR3 goes on 3 residues after the read ends, and that part is filled in from the germline J gene. This CDR3 comprises 15 residues. CDR1 and CDR2 from the germline V gene are SGHDN and FVKESK. Losses at the gene ends were 8 bases for V and 3 bases for J; bases not matched to a gene: 12.

To note about this clone: Read coverage stops 3 residues before the CDR3 terminus; the germline J gene supplies the remainder. V usage is TRBV20-1 and J usage is TRBJ2-5, with 13 bases lining up with TRBD2. The V gene's germline CDR1 is DFQATT and CDR2 SNEGSKA (reference sequence). This CDR3 is built from 16 residues. V lost 4 bases to trimming and J lost 1 base; unmatched junction nucleotides: 6. Partial CDR3 DNA: TGCAGTGCTACGGGGACTAGCGGGACACGCCAAGAGACC. It is translated as CSATGTSGTRQET. The full CDR3 reads CSATGTSGTRQETQYF.

A word on this clone: The read gets to within 3 residues of the CDR3 end, and the germline J gene fills in the rest. This sequence joins TRBV20-1 and TRBJ2-7; D perhaps matches TRBD2 (5 bases). V dropped 0 bases and J dropped 4 bases, with 19 bases sitting between them. CDR3 length: 16 residues. From germline, CDR1 is DFQATT and CDR2 SNEGSKA (reference sequence). The CDR3 sequence: CSARDLELGGDYEQYF. The CDR3 DNA, read in part, is TGCAGTGCTAGAGATCTCGAGCTAGGAGGAGATTACGAG.

A word on this clone: The CDR3 extends 3 residues past the end of the read, so its final part is completed from the germline J gene. This chain connects TRBV7-6 to TRBJ1-5; 7 bases map to TRBD1. Germline V gene lookup returns CDR1 SGHVS and CDR2 FNYEAQ. The CDR3 sequence is 14 residues long. V lost 8 bases to trimming and J lost 5 bases; unmatched junction nucleotides: 9. Partial CDR3 DNA: TGTGCCAGCTCGACCCGACAGGGCCATCAGCCC. Its translation is CASSTRQGHQP. The entire CDR3 reads CASSTRQGHQPQHF.

Notes on this clone: Sequencing ends 3 residues short of the CDR3 end; the germline J gene provides the rest. The chain links TRBV19 to TRBJ2-1; 9 bases are shared with TRBD2. The CDR3 loop spans 13 amino acids. Germline assignment: CDR1 LNHDA and CDR2 SQIVND (reference sequence). V shed 4 bases, J shed 8 bases, and the junction held 3 bases outside the gene matches. The CDR3 sequence: CASSKASGDEQFF. Partial CDR3 DNA: TGTGCCAGTAGTAAGGCTAGCGGGGATGAG.

As concerns this clone: Read sequence stops 3 residues before the CDR3 end, and the germline J gene provides the missing end. The rearrangement links TRBV5-1 to TRBJ1-6; a weak D match, TRBD1 (5 bases). V lost 0 bases and J 7 bases, leaving 11 bases between the germline ends. The length of the CDR3 is 15 residues. CDR1 SGHRS and CDR2 YFSETQ come from the germline V gene. The CDR3 sequence is CASSLEGVRNSPLHF. The CDR3 bases that were read are TGCGCCAGCAGCTTGGAAGGGGTCAGGAATTCACCC. The full variable domain, completed using reference TRBV5-1 and TRBJ1-6, is KAGVTQTPRYLIKTRGQQVTLSCSPISGHRSVSWYQQTPGQGLQFLFEYFSETQRNKGNFPGRFSGRQFSNSRSEMNVSTLELGDSALYLCASSLEGVRNSPLHFGNGTRLTVT.

With respect to this clone: The read terminates 3 residues before the CDR3 end, so the remaining end is supplied by the germline J gene. The rearrangement uses TRBV6-1 and TRBJ2-7; D call uncertain. Germline CDR1 MNHNS, CDR2 SASEGT. Trimming removed 2 bases at V and 4 bases at J, with 15 bases between. The length of the CDR3 is 15 residues. CDR3 DNA, as far as it was read: TGTGCCAGCAGTGAATATTTTTCGGGTGTTTACGAG. It specifies CASSEYFSGVYE. The complete CDR3 reads CASSEYFSGVYEQYF.

Details on this clone: The read halts 3 residues ahead of the CDR3 end, with the missing end drawn from the germline J gene. V gene TRBV27 combines with J gene TRBJ2-7; TRBD2 matches 14 bases. The CDR3 is 16 residues long. Unmatched junction bases numbered 5, after V lost 4 bases and J lost 3 bases. Germline V lookup: CDR1 MNHEY, CDR2 SMNVEV (reference sequence). The CDR3 bases that were read are TGTGCCAGCAGTTCCCCCGGGACTAGCGGGAGCTACGAG. It encodes CASSSPGTSGSYE. The CDR3 in its entirety is CASSSPGTSGSYEQYF.